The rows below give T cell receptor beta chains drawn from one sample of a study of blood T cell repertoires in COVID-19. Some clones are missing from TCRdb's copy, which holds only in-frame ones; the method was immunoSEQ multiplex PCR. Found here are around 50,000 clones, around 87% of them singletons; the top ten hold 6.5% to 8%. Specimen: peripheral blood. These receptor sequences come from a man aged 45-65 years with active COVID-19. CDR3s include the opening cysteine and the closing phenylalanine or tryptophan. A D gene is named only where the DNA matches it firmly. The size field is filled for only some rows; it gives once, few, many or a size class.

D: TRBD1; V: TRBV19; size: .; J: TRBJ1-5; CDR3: CASSIQTGTQPQHF; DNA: TGTGCCAGTAGTATCCAGACAGGGACTCAGCCCCAGCATTTT
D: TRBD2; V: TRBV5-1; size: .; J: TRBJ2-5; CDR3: CASSSLTSDQETQYF; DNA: TGCGCCAGCAGCTCCCTGACTAGCGACCAAGAGACCCAGTACTTC
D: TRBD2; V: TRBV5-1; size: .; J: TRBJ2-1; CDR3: CASSLAGGTNYNEQFF; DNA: TGCGCCAGCAGCTTGGCCGGGGGGACCAATTACAATGAGCAGTTCTTC
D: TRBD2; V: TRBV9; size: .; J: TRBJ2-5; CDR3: CASSPWTSGQETQYF; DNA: TGTGCCAGCAGCCCCTGGACTAGCGGCCAAGAGACCCAGTACTTC
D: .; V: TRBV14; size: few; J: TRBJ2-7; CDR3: CASSGRRTDGTPSSYEQYF; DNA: TGTGCCAGCAGCGGACGACGGACCGACGGGACACCCAGTTCCTACGAGCAGTACTTC
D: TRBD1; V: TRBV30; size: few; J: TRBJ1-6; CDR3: CAWRPTGTGNSPLHF; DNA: TGTGCCTGGAGGCCCACCGGGACAGGGAATTCACCCCTCCACTTT
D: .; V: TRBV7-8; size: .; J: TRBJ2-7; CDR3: CASSLVPGLYEQYF; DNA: TGTGCCAGCAGCTTGGTTCCAGGGCTGTACGAGCAGTACTTC
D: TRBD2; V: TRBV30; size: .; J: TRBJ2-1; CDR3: CAWSGLAGVVNEQFF; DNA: TGTGCCTGGAGTGGGCTAGCGGGGGTAGTCAATGAGCAGTTCTTC
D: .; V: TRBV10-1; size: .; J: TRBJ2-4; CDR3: CATHSELAKNIQYF; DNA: TGCGCCACCCATTCCGAACTAGCCAAAAACATTCAGTACTTC
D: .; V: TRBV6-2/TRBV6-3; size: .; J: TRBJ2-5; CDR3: CASSYGLASQETQYF; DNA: TGTGCCAGCAGCTATGGACTCGCCTCCCAAGAGACCCAGTACTTC
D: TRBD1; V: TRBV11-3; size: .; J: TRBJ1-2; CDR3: CASSFPGGHGYTF; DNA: TGTGCCAGCAGTTTTCCAGGGGGGCATGGCTACACCTTC
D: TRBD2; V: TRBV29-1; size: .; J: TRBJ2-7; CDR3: CSVDSGTSYEQYF; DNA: TGCAGCGTCGATAGCGGGACATCCTACGAGCAGTACTTC